Listed here are 29 T cell receptor beta chains from one sample, sequenced in a study of cytomegalovirus exposure and HLA in healthy donors. Researchers ran the PCR with 60 Vbeta and 13 Jbeta primers. Sequenced by immunoSEQ multiplex PCR; TCRdb stores in-frame clones only, minus some. The sample yields fewer than 180,000 clones, about 60% seen once. Sample: PBMCs. The receptors shown here come from a woman aged 60-75 years in good health and CMV-seropositive.

This chain joins TRBV15 and TRBJ2-2, with a tentative D call TRBD2 (5 bases). V was pared by 2 bases and J by 4 bases, with 11 bases between. The CDR3 has 15 amino acids. In germline, CDR1 is LNHNV, CDR2 YYDKDF (reference sequence). CDR3 loop: CATSRHREGTGELFF. The CDR3 DNA reads as TGTGCCACCAGCAGACATCGGGAAGGCACCGGGGAGCTGTTTTTT.

This chain joins TRBV7-2 and TRBJ1-2; D might be TRBD1 (5 bases). The V and J ends lost 5 bases and 0 bases respectively, with 16 bases between them. The CDR3 is 16 residues long. Germline V gene sequence: CDR1 SGHTA, CDR2 FQGNSA. CDR3 nucleotides: TGTGCCAGCAGCCCCCGGCAGGGAATCACTAACTATGGCTACACCTTC. Translated, it gives CASSPRQGITNYGYTF.

This clone was detected many times. V and J are TRBV6-5 and TRBJ2-7; possible D gene TRBD2, 5 bases. The CDR3 totals 12 residues. Trimming stripped 2 bases from V and 7 bases from J, with 9 bases between. Germline lookup yields CDR1 MNHEY and CDR2 SVGAGI. The CDR3 DNA sequence: TGTGCCAGCAGTTACCCCGAGGGTGAGCAGTACTTC. It translates to CASSYPEGEQYF.

V and J are TRBV11-3 and TRBJ2-1; the match to TRBD2 covers 9 bases. The germline gives CDR1 SGHNT, CDR2 YENEEA. V shed 7 bases and J 4 bases; nucleotides not matched to a gene: 11. The length of the CDR3 is 16 residues. The CDR3 nucleotides are TGTGCCAGCACCTTCGGGCGGACTAGCGCTTACAATGAGCAGTTCTTC. This codes for CASTFGRTSAYNEQFF.

The V call is TRBV18, the J call TRBJ2-7; TRBD1 matches 7 bases. In germline, CDR1 is KGHSH, CDR2 LQKENI. The V and J ends lost 1 base and 5 bases, in that order; junction bases with no gene match: 11. This CDR3 region has 16 residues. The CDR3 region has the DNA TGTGCCAGCTCACCACTTTCCCGGGACAGCTTAAACGAGCAGTACTTC. This translates into CASSPLSRDSLNEQYF.

The gene calls are TRBV9 and TRBJ2-1, with 7 bases that match TRBD1. The germline V gene has CDR1 SGDLS and CDR2 YYNGEE. V lost 3 bases and J lost 3; bases outside the gene matches: 9. This CDR3 comprises 16 residues. The CDR3 protein is CASSGRTGRDYNEQFF. The DNA of the CDR3 is TGTGCCAGCAGCGGACGGACAGGCCGAGACTACAATGAGCAGTTCTTC.

The chain is built from TRBV9 and TRBJ2-2; D may be TRBD1 (5 bases). CDR3 length: 15 amino acids. The germline V gene encodes CDR1 SGDLS and CDR2 YYNGEE. The germline V and J ends were trimmed by 0 bases and 7 bases, with 13 bases remaining between them. The CDR3 region is CASSVGGRAIGELFF. The CDR3 nucleotides read TGTGCCAGCAGCGTAGGGGGCAGGGCAATCGGGGAGCTGTTTTTT.

This rearrangement joins TRBV7-2 to TRBJ1-1; D is ambiguous. From germline, CDR1 is SGHTA and CDR2 FQGNSA. V was pared by 0 bases and J by 7 bases, with 12 bases between. This CDR3 comprises 14 residues. This CDR3 is CASSLAGSFNEAFF. CDR3 coding DNA: TGTGCCAGCAGCTTAGCGGGCAGTTTCAATGAAGCTTTCTTT.

The CDR3 bases are TGTGCCAGCAGACCCCGGGACAGCGAAGCTTTCTTT. Amino acid sequence: CASRPRDSEAFF. The chain combines TRBV6-5 with TRBJ1-1, with 7 bases lining up with TRBD1. Per germline, CDR1 MNHEY and CDR2 SVGAGI. V lost 6 bases and J lost 8; bases outside the gene matches: 6. This CDR3 spans 12 amino acids.

Turning to this clone: One end of the junction is discordant with germline, which a read error may explain. The chain couples TRBV28 to TRBJ1-4, with 8 bases lining up with TRBD1. The CDR3 spans 14 residues. Germline lookup yields CDR1 MDHEN and CDR2 SYDVKM. The CDR3, as DNA: TGTGCCAGCAGTTTGCTGACAGGGGCGGGAAAACCGTTTTTT. This codes for CASSLLTGAGKPFF.

This clone showed up just a few times. CDR3 in amino acids: CASSEVAGYRKTFF. CDR3 nucleotide sequence: TGTGCCAGCAGTGAAGTGGCAGGCTATCGTAAAACTTTCTTT. This chain uses TRBV6-1 with TRBJ1-1; no clear D. There are 14 residues in the CDR3. Trimming stripped 1 base from V and 12 bases from J, with 18 bases between. CDR1 and CDR2 (germline): MNHNS, SASEGT.

This clone was recorded a few times. This chain links TRBV25-1 with TRBJ2-1; the match to TRBD2 covers 11 bases. The CDR3 length is 16 residues. CDR1 MGHDK and CDR2 SYGVNS come from the germline V gene. J was trimmed by 5 bases and V by 1 base; bases with no gene match: 4. The CDR3 nucleotides are TGTGCCAGCAGTGAATTAGCGGGAGGGGGGCACAATGAGCAGTTCTTC. It is translated as CASSELAGGGHNEQFF.

The chain links TRBV6-5 to TRBJ2-1; 10 nucleotides agree with TRBD1. Germline V gene data show CDR1 as MNHEY and CDR2 as SVGAGI. There are 15 residues in the CDR3. The J segment lost 10 bases and the V segment lost 0 bases, leaving 6 bases of the junction unmatched. This CDR3 is CASSYSGQGYREQFF. CDR3 nucleotide sequence: TGTGCCAGCAGTTACTCGGGACAGGGGTATAGAGAGCAGTTCTTC.

The chain links TRBV6-5 to TRBJ2-3; possible D gene TRBD2, 5 bases. Germline V gene lookup returns CDR1 MNHEY and CDR2 SVGAGI. The CDR3 sequence is 15 residues long. V was pared by 8 bases and J by 3 bases, with 18 bases between. CDR3 bases: TGTGCCAGCGGGCAACTAGGGAGTATGACAGATACGCAGTATTTT. It is translated as CASGQLGSMTDTQYF.

This clone was detected once. The chain links TRBV5-8 to TRBJ2-1, with D perhaps TRBD1 (5 bases). Germline values: CDR1 SGHTS, CDR2 YDEGEE. The CDR3 length is 16 residues. The V and J ends lost 4 bases and 2 bases respectively, with 16 bases between them. Here the CDR3 reads CASSPQEAPAYNEQFF. In nucleotides, the CDR3 is TGTGCCAGCAGCCCACAGGAAGCCCCCGCCTACAATGAGCAGTTCTTC.

This clone appeared once. The chain couples TRBV18 to TRBJ1-4, with 9 nucleotides matching TRBD1. The CDR3 is made up of 16 amino acids. Germline values: CDR1 KGHSH, CDR2 LQKENI. With 6 bases clipped from V and 7 bases from J, the junction kept 12 bases outside the gene matches. This CDR3 is CASSLPTTGGGEKLFF. The CDR3 DNA reads as TGTGCCAGCTCTCTACCAACGACAGGGGGAGGTGAAAAACTGTTTTTT.

The CDR3 is CASRLGNTEAFF. The CDR3 DNA reads as TGCGCCAGCAGACTCGGTAACACTGAAGCTTTCTTT. J is TRBJ1-1 and V is TRBV4-1, with D hard to call. V lost 6 bases and J lost 2, with 7 bases in between. This CDR3 comprises 12 residues. Germline CDR1 and CDR2: MGHRA and YSYEKL.

V gene TRBV6-1 combines with J gene TRBJ1-5, with D unresolved. CDR1 MNHNS and CDR2 SASEGT come from the germline V gene. Trimming stripped 3 bases from V and 0 bases from J, with 6 bases between. The CDR3 has 14 amino acids. The CDR3 nucleotides are TGTGCCAGCAGTGAGTGGAGTAGCAATCAGCCCCAGCATTTT. Residues: CASSEWSSNQPQHF.

This clone came up a few times. The V gene is TRBV6-1, the J gene TRBJ1-2; 7 nucleotides line up with TRBD1. Germline V lookup: CDR1 MNHNS, CDR2 SASEGT. Losses at the gene ends were 3 bases for V and 5 bases for J; bases not matched to a gene: 9. This CDR3 comprises 15 residues. The CDR3, as DNA: TGTGCCAGCAGTGAGGGGGACAGCGAACTATATGGCTACACCTTC. This encodes CASSEGDSELYGYTF.

The rearrangement uses TRBV9 and TRBJ2-1; 12 nucleotides match TRBD2. The V gene end was trimmed by 3 bases and the J gene end by 10 bases; junction bases not matched to a gene: 11. In germline, CDR1 is SGDLS, CDR2 YYNGEE. This CDR3 contains 16 residues. The CDR3 DNA follows: TGTGCCAGCAGCGCACATCCTAGCGGGAGGGCCGGGGAGCAGTTCTTC. It specifies CASSAHPSGRAGEQFF.

This clone has a handful of counts. The rearrangement links TRBV9 to TRBJ1-1; tentative D call: TRBD1 (6 bases). The CDR3 sequence is 15 residues long. Trimming pared 3 bases from V and 0 bases from J, leaving 12 bases between. The germline gives CDR1 SGDLS, CDR2 YYNGEE. The CDR3 sequence: CASSEGQIMNTEAFF. CDR3 nucleotide sequence: TGTGCCAGCAGCGAAGGACAGATTATGAACACTGAAGCTTTCTTT.

The rearrangement links TRBV6-1 to TRBJ1-6; D gene ambiguous. This CDR3 is built from 14 residues. Germline V gene data show CDR1 as MNHNS and CDR2 as SASEGT. Trimming took off 1 base at V and 4 bases at J, with 5 bases between the two ends. The CDR3 DNA reads as TGTGCCAGCAGTGAAGGCAGGTATAATTCACCCCTCCACTTT. This translates into CASSEGRYNSPLHF.

This clone was observed a handful of times. The CDR3 nucleotides are TGTGCCAGCAGTGCCTCGGACAGAGTTTACGAGCAGTACTTC. Encoded protein: CASSASDRVYEQYF. The rearrangement links TRBV6-6 to TRBJ2-7, with D perhaps TRBD1 (6 bases). Germline CDR1 reads MNHNY; CDR2 reads SVGAGI (reference sequence). The CDR3 extends over 14 amino acids. V dropped 5 bases and J dropped 4 bases, with 15 bases sitting between them.

This clone was seen just once. The V gene is TRBV11-1, the J gene TRBJ2-7, with D tentatively TRBD1 (5 bases). The V end lost 5 bases, the J end lost 2 bases, and 13 bases lay between the germline ends. The germline V gene has CDR1 SGHAT and CDR2 FQDESV (reference sequence). The length of the CDR3 is 14 residues. The CDR3 region has the DNA TGTGCCAGCAGCCCGATTGGGGCTACCTACGAGCAGTACTTC. Its translation is CASSPIGATYEQYF.

This clone was counted only a few times. J is TRBJ2-1 and V is TRBV9; TRBD1 matches at 9 bases. The CDR3 has 15 amino acids. V shed 5 bases, J shed 5 bases, and the junction held 8 bases outside the gene matches. CDR1 and CDR2 from the germline V gene are SGDLS and YYNGEE. The CDR3 reads CASSAQGAFNNEQFF. The CDR3 region has the DNA TGTGCCAGCAGTGCACAGGGGGCTTTCAACAATGAGCAGTTCTTC.

To note about this clone: The junction departs from germline at one end; a sequencing error may be responsible. The chain carries TRBV5-1 and TRBJ1-4, with 10 bases lining up with TRBD1. This CDR3 has 15 residues. Germline V gene lookup returns CDR1 SGHRS and CDR2 YFSETQ. The CDR3 DNA is TGCGCCAGCAGCGGGGGGACAGGGGCTAATGAAAAATTGTTTTTT. Translation gives CASSGGTGANEKLFF.

This chain connects TRBV2 to TRBJ2-3; 7 positions agree with TRBD2. Germline assignment: CDR1 SNHLY and CDR2 FYNNEI. The CDR3 is 16 amino acids. The trim removed 8 bases at V and 2 bases at J, leaving 13 bases unmatched. Here the CDR3 reads CASGRPSGTSTDTQYF. The CDR3 DNA follows: TGTGCCAGCGGACGCCCCAGCGGGACTTCCACAGATACGCAGTATTTT.

The table lists this clone with a few counts. The DNA for the CDR3 is TGTGCCTGGAGTGAGGGCTACAGGGTTTCTGGCTACACCTTC. This gives the protein CAWSEGYRVSGYTF. J is TRBJ1-2 and V is TRBV30; TRBD1 is a possible D gene (6 bases). Germline CDR1 is GTSNPN and CDR2 is SVGIG (reference sequence). The CDR3 totals 14 residues. Trimming removed 1 base from V and 7 bases from J, with 16 bases in between.

CDR3 in DNA: TGTGCCTGGAGGGACAGTAGGTTCCACGAGCAGTACTTC. Its translation is CAWRDSRFHEQYF. The chain carries TRBV30 and TRBJ2-7; possible D gene TRBD1, 6 bases. There are 13 residues in the CDR3. V lost 3 bases and J lost 5, with 14 bases in between. CDR1 is GTSNPN and CDR2 is SVGIG in the germline V gene (reference sequence).